This T cell receptor (beta chain) was found in a study of blood T cell repertoires in COVID-19. For the study at large: PBMCs, B-cell-depleted T cells, or T cells were the source of the cDNA or gDNA that made up the material.

Germline lookup yields CDR1 SGHRS and CDR2 YFSETQ. The CDR3 is made up of 15 amino acids. Between the trimmed V and J ends, which lost 3 bases and 6 bases, there was a span of 13 bases. Study processing details: Reference gene primer amplification gave estimated nucleated cell counts. TCRdb's copy holds only in-frame clones and misses some; the assay was immunoSEQ multiplex PCR. The V and J calls and clone size are taken from that table; D and trimming were inferred from the DNA. The repertoire consists of approximately 68,000 clones, with about 88% occurring once and the leading ten covering 2.5% to 3%.

The J gene is TRBJ2-6, the V gene TRBV5-1, with D possibly matching TRBD1 (6 bases). The sequence was obtained from a man in his 70s with active or convalescent COVID-19. What was sequenced was peripheral blood. The CDR3: CASSWGQEEANVLTF. The CDR3 nucleotides are TGCGCCAGCAGCTGGGGGCAAGAGGAGGCCAACGTCCTGACTTTC.